These 12 T cell receptor beta chains were all obtained from the same sample, sequenced in a study of Graves' ophthalmopathy and Graves' hyperthyroidism. Beta-chain TCR CDR3 regions were amplified from RNA transcripts. The workflow started with a first-round RT-PCR run with HTBI primers and then moved on to a second-round multiplex PCR. TCRdb called the multiplex PCR reads again in MiXCR, with one record for every CDR3 protein. The table has roughly 480,000 distinct CDR3 sequences, about an eighth seen once. The sample was blood. All receptors come from a woman under 40 with Graves' ophthalmopathy.

This clonotype occurred many times. The V and J genes are TRBV19 and TRBJ2-7; 10 bases align to TRBD1. Germline CDR1 is LNHDA and CDR2 is SQIVND (reference sequence). With V trimmed by 4 bases and J by 2 bases, 14 bases remained unmatched. The CDR3 covers 18 residues. The chain's CDR3 is CASSNRDRGLSYPYEQYF. CDR3 DNA: TGTGCCAGTAGTAACCGGGACAGGGGTCTGTCATACCCCTACGAGCAGTACTTC. Based on the CDR3 plus reference TRBV19 and TRBJ2-7, the full variable domain is DGGITQSPKYLFRKEGQNVTLSCEQNLNHDAMYWYRQDPGQGLRLIYYSQIVNDFQKGDIAEGYSVSREKKESFPLTVTSAQKNPTAFYLCASSNRDRGLSYPYEQYFGPGTRLTVT.

The table lists this clonotype with many counts. V gene TRBV28 combines with J gene TRBJ1-2; possibly TRBD1 for D (6 bases). The CDR3 has 13 residues. In germline, CDR1 is MDHEN, CDR2 SYDVKM. The germline V and J ends were trimmed by 7 bases and 4 bases, with 13 bases remaining between them. The CDR3 DNA reads TGTGCCAGCACCCCCCGGGGGGCCTATGGCTACACCTTC. Its translation is CASTPRGAYGYTF.

This clonotype was detected only a few times. This chain uses TRBV3-1 with TRBJ2-2, with a tentative D call TRBD2 (5 bases). Between the trimmed V and J ends, which lost 5 bases and 2 bases, there was a span of 12 bases. CDR1 and CDR2 (germline): LGHDT, YNNKEL (reference sequence). The CDR3 is 15 amino acids. The DNA of the CDR3 is TGTGCCAGCAGCTCAAGTAGCGCAAACACCGGGGAGCTGTTTTTT. It codes for CASSSSSANTGELFF.

This clonotype was seen only a few times. The V gene is TRBV5-1, the J gene TRBJ2-5; the match to TRBD2 covers 8 bases. The CDR3 loop spans 15 amino acids. V shed 3 bases, J shed 1 base, and the junction held 5 bases outside the gene matches. CDR1 is SGHRS and CDR2 is YFSETQ in the germline V gene. The CDR3 nucleotides read TGCGCCAGCAGCTACCAGCGGGAGAGCCAAGAGACCCAGTACTTC. Translation: CASSYQRESQETQYF.

This clonotype has ten or more counts. V gene TRBV6-5 combines with J gene TRBJ2-6, with no clear D. The CDR3 is made up of 17 amino acids. Germline CDR1 reads MNHEY; CDR2 reads SVGAGI. V lost 11 bases to trimming and J lost 0 bases, with 20 bases between them. CDR3 nucleotide sequence: TGTGCCGGGGATTCAGGTTCCCCTCTCTCTGGGGCCAACGTCCTGACTTTC. Protein product: CAGDSGSPLSGANVLTF.

This clonotype came up many times. The chain combines TRBV28 with TRBJ1-1; D is unclear. Between the trimmed V and J ends, which lost 3 bases and 3 bases, there was a span of 11 bases. The germline V gene has CDR1 MDHEN and CDR2 SYDVKM. The CDR3 contains 14 residues. The CDR3 DNA reads TGTGCCAGCAGTTTGTACGGGAAGGACACTGAAGCTTTCTTT. Translating gives CASSLYGKDTEAFF. The whole variable domain, remainder taken from reference TRBV28 and TRBJ1-1, is DVKVTQSSRYLVKRTGEKVFLECVQDMDHENMFWYRQDPGLGLRLIYFSYDVKMKEKGDIPEGYSVSREKKERFSLILESASTNQTSMYLCASSLYGKDTEAFFGQGTRLTVV.

This clonotype appeared many times. The chain joins TRBV29-1 to TRBJ1-1; D is uncertain. CDR1 SQVTM and CDR2 ANQGSEA come from the germline V gene. CDR3 length: 13 amino acids. Trimming stripped 5 bases from V and 1 base from J, with 11 bases between. The CDR3 loop reads CSVLGGRNTEAFF. CDR3 DNA sequence: TGCAGCGTTTTAGGAGGACGGAACACTGAAGCTTTCTTT.

This clonotype was seen repeatedly, ten times or more. The chain joins TRBV4-1 to TRBJ2-7, with 10 bases lining up with TRBD1. Germline V CDR1 and CDR2: MGHRA, YSYEKL. CDR3 length: 15 amino acids. Trimming removed 0 bases from V and 4 bases from J; junction bases left unmatched: 3. CDR3 sequence: CASSQDPDRGYEQYF. CDR3 nucleotides: TGCGCCAGCAGCCAAGATCCGGACAGGGGGTACGAGCAGTACTTC.

This clonotype was counted many times. This chain connects TRBV6-1 to TRBJ2-7; 9 bases are shared with TRBD1. There are 14 residues in the CDR3. V lost 3 bases and J lost 2; bases outside the gene matches: 2. The germline CDR1 and CDR2 sequences are MNHNS and SASEGT. The CDR3 loop is CASSETGGTYEQYF. CDR3 nucleotides: TGTGCCAGCAGTGAGACAGGGGGTACCTACGAGCAGTACTTC.

In this sample, this clonotype turned up many times. V and J are TRBV30 and TRBJ2-7; D gene unclear. V was trimmed by 2 bases and J by 1 base, leaving 6 bases between them. The CDR3 has 12 amino acids. The germline V gene has CDR1 GTSNPN and CDR2 SVGIG (reference sequence). CDR3 protein: CAWSKGSYEQYF. CDR3 nucleotide sequence: TGTGCCTGGAGTAAGGGATCCTACGAGCAGTACTTC.

This clonotype was observed at least ten times. The rearrangement joins TRBV2 to TRBJ1-5; the match to TRBD1 covers 7 bases. CDR1 SNHLY and CDR2 FYNNEI come from the germline V gene. Trimming removed 6 bases from V and 0 bases from J; junction bases left unmatched: 8. This CDR3 is 16 amino acids long. CDR3 loop: CASRYTGTASNQPQHF. DNA for the CDR3: TGTGCCAGCAGGTACACCGGGACAGCTAGCAATCAGCCCCAGCATTTT.

This clonotype occurred many times. V gene TRBV7-9 combines with J gene TRBJ2-7; 7 nucleotides line up with TRBD2. The CDR3 loop spans 16 amino acids. The V segment lost 1 base and the J segment 1 base; nucleotides outside the gene matches: 7. The germline gives CDR1 SEHNR, CDR2 FQNEAQ (reference sequence). The DNA for the CDR3 is TGTGCCAGCAGCTTAGGTGGCGGGAGTTTGTCCTACGAGCAGTACTTC. Translating it yields CASSLGGGSLSYEQYF.